This T cell receptor (beta chain) was identified in a study of control samples from healthy donors and cancer patients. Repertoires were generated with immunoSEQ multiplex PCR, while TCRdb's copy carries only in-frame clones and drops some. Here the sample spans around 95,000 clones, roughly 87% being singletons. The receptor was derived from a woman aged 50 to 65 in good health. Material: blood.

The CDR3 region is CASSSGTPSRNEQFF. CDR3 nucleotides: TGTGCCAGTTCTAGCGGGACCCCCTCTCGGAATGAGCAGTTCTTC. The J gene is TRBJ2-1, the V gene TRBV19; TRBD2 matches at 9 bases. The CDR3 totals 15 residues. Germline CDR1 and CDR2: LNHDA and SQIVND (reference sequence). With V trimmed by 8 bases and J by 7 bases, 12 bases remained unmatched.